One sample yielded the 29 T cell receptor beta chains listed below, sequenced in a study of cytomegalovirus exposure and HLA in healthy donors. PCR primers comprised 60 Vbeta and 13 Jbeta primers. Profiling relied on immunoSEQ multiplex PCR, and the TCRdb table lists in-frame clones only, not all of them. The table shows 150,000 to 200,000 clones, with 65% to 80% occurring only once. Sequenced input: PBMCs. The receptors shown here come from a man younger than 30 in good health and CMV-seropositive.

The V call is TRBV11-2, the J call TRBJ1-5; perhaps TRBD1 as D (5 bases). This CDR3 comprises 12 residues. The germline gives CDR1 SGHAT, CDR2 FQNNGV. The ends were cut back, 5 bases at V and 6 bases at J, with 8 bases in the middle. CDR3: CASSQGLQPQHF. The CDR3 bases are TGTGCCAGCAGCCAGGGCCTTCAGCCCCAGCATTTT. Filled out from reference TRBV11-2 and TRBJ1-5, the complete variable domain reads EAGVAQSPRYKIIEKRQSVAFWCNPISGHATLYWYQQILGQGPKLLIQFQNNGVVDDSQLPKDRFSAERLKGVDSTLKIQPAKLEDSAVYLCASSQGLQPQHFGDGTRLSIL.

The J gene is TRBJ1-6, the V gene TRBV4-2, with 7 bases aligning to TRBD1. J lost 7 bases, V lost 3 bases, and 15 bases had no gene match. Germline assignment: CDR1 LGHNA and CDR2 YNFKEQ. CDR3 length: 18 amino acids. CDR3 DNA: TGTGCCAGCAGCCAGGGGGCCCGTAGGGGGCAGAAAAATTCACCCCTCCACTTT. It codes for CASSQGARRGQKNSPLHF.

This clone has more than one count but fewer than ten. The chain joins TRBV29-1 to TRBJ1-1; no reliable D call. Trimming left V 6 bases short and J 5 bases short, with 16 bases between. The CDR3 length is 13 residues. Germline V CDR1 and CDR2: SQVTM, ANQGSEA. This CDR3 reads CSVGGHGRTEAFF. DNA for the CDR3: TGCAGCGTGGGAGGTCACGGAAGGACTGAAGCTTTCTTT.

The DNA for the CDR3 is TGTGCCAGCAGCTTCGGTAGCACAGATACGCAGTATTTT. Translating it yields CASSFGSTDTQYF. This rearrangement joins TRBV7-9 to TRBJ2-3, with D hard to call. Between the trimmed V and J ends, which lost 3 bases and 0 bases, there was a span of 4 bases. The CDR3 runs to 13 residues. CDR1 SEHNR and CDR2 FQNEAQ come from the germline V gene (reference sequence). Variable domain in full (rest from reference TRBV7-9 and TRBJ2-3): DTGVSQNPRHKITKRGQNVTFRCDPISEHNRLYWYRQTLGQGPEFLTYFQNEAQLEKSRLLSDRFSAERPKGSFSTLEIQRTEQGDSAMYLCASSFGSTDTQYFGPGTRLTVL.

In regard to this clone: A read error may account for a junction end that differs from germline. Here the CDR3 reads CASSLTTNEELFF. The CDR3 nucleotides read TGTGCCAGCAGTTTAACAACTAATGAAGAACTGTTTTTT. The chain recombines TRBV28 with TRBJ1-4; no clear D gene. The CDR3 has 13 amino acids. Germline-derived CDR1 and CDR2 are MDHEN and SYDVKM.

The V call is TRBV15, the J call TRBJ1-2, with D possibly matching TRBD1 (6 bases). This CDR3 region has 16 residues. V lost 3 bases and J 0 bases, leaving 14 bases between the germline ends. Germline V CDR1 and CDR2: LNHNV, YYDKDF (reference sequence). As DNA, the CDR3 is TGTGCCACCAGCAGCAAAAACAGGGCTGCTAACTATGGCTACACCTTC. Translating gives CATSSKNRAANYGYTF.

The chain links TRBV5-1 to TRBJ2-2; a possible D gene is TRBD1 (6 bases). The CDR3 has 18 amino acids. Trimming took off 4 bases at V and 4 bases at J, with 23 bases between the two ends. Germline loops: CDR1 SGHRS, CDR2 YFSETQ. The CDR3 bases are TGCGCCAGCAGCCCAGTCCCACAGGGATTTTCGACCACCGGGGAGCTGTTTTTT. Translation gives CASSPVPQGFSTTGELFF.

The V and J genes are TRBV6-6 and TRBJ2-7; the match to TRBD2 covers 7 bases. V was pared by 0 bases and J by 7 bases, with 3 bases of the junction left unmatched. Germline assignment: CDR1 MNHNY and CDR2 SVGAGI (reference sequence). This CDR3 comprises 13 residues. CDR3 in amino acids: CASSYSDGGEQYV. CDR3 coding DNA: TGTGCCAGCAGTTACTCGGACGGGGGGGAGCAGTACGTC.

This rearrangement joins TRBV5-5 to TRBJ1-5, with D tentatively TRBD1 (5 bases). The CDR3 contains 14 residues. The V gene lost 3 bases and the J gene lost 7 bases, with 14 bases spanning the gap. Germline lookup yields CDR1 SGHKS and CDR2 YYEKEE (reference sequence). In nucleotides, the CDR3 is TGTGCCAGCAGCTACATGGGCGGGGCACAGCCCCAGCATTTT. This codes for CASSYMGGAQPQHF.

This clone was seen a single time. The J gene is TRBJ2-7, the V gene TRBV4-2; D gene unclear. The V end was cut by 4 bases, the J end by 2 bases, with 15 bases between. In germline, CDR1 is LGHNA, CDR2 YNFKEQ. CDR3 length: 15 residues. The CDR3 protein is CASSPTNQEAYEQYV. DNA of the CDR3: TGTGCCAGCAGCCCGACGAATCAAGAGGCCTACGAGCAGTACGTC.

This chain joins TRBV2 and TRBJ1-6, with D uncertain. The V end lost 2 bases, the J end lost 7 bases, and 9 bases lay between the germline ends. The CDR3 consists of 14 residues. The germline CDR1 and CDR2 sequences are SNHLY and FYNNEI. CDR3 sequence (DNA): TGTGCCAGCAGTGAACTTACGGGGAATTCACCCCTCCACTTT. Translated: CASSELTGNSPLHF.

The gene calls are TRBV29-1 and TRBJ2-1; the match to TRBD2 covers 8 bases. Germline V CDR1 and CDR2: SQVTM, ANQGSEA. The CDR3 has 13 amino acids. Trimming took 5 bases from V and 4 from J; bases not matched to a gene: 4. The CDR3 nucleotides read TGCAGCGTTAAGACTAGCGCATACAATGAGCAGTTCTTC. It codes for CSVKTSAYNEQFF.

The chain uses TRBV7-8 and TRBJ2-5; 15 bases fit TRBD2. With V trimmed by 4 bases and J by 5 bases, 2 bases remained unmatched. CDR3 length: 15 amino acids. Germline loops: CDR1 SGHVS, CDR2 FQNEAQ. CDR3 coding DNA: TGTGCCAGCAGCTGGACTAGCGGGAGGGGGGAGACCCAGTACTTC. The encoded protein is CASSWTSGRGETQYF.

This chain joins TRBV30 and TRBJ2-2; TRBD1 matches at 10 bases. The V gene's germline CDR1 is GTSNPN and CDR2 SVGIG (reference sequence). V lost 4 bases and J lost 0; bases outside the gene matches: 8. This CDR3 spans 17 amino acids. The CDR3 nucleotides read TGTGCCTGGACCGTTAGGGACAGGGGTACGAACACCGGGGAGCTGTTTTTT. The encoded protein is CAWTVRDRGTNTGELFF.

This clone turned up a few times. The J gene is TRBJ1-1, the V gene TRBV5-4; the D gene is possibly TRBD1 (5 bases). The CDR3 runs to 11 residues. V lost 3 bases and J 8 bases, leaving 8 bases between the germline ends. Germline-derived CDR1 and CDR2 are SGHNT and YYREEE (reference sequence). The CDR3 bases are TGTGCCAGCAGCTACACAGGAGAAGCTTTCTTT. It encodes CASSYTGEAFF.

The chain employs TRBV5-1 and TRBJ1-1; 8 bases align to TRBD1. Germline V CDR1 and CDR2: SGHRS, YFSETQ. CDR3 size: 12 residues. V dropped 4 bases and J dropped 10; count of bases not matched to a gene: 6. The CDR3 DNA reads TGCGCCAGCAGCCCGGACAGGGCGGGAGCTTTCTTT. Protein product: CASSPDRAGAFF.

This clone was detected a few times. The J gene is TRBJ2-1, the V gene TRBV11-3, with 12 bases fitting TRBD2. The V gene's germline CDR1 is SGHNT and CDR2 YENEEA. The CDR3 sequence is 15 residues long. With 5 bases clipped from V and 7 bases from J, the junction kept 6 bases outside the gene matches. The CDR3: CASSPRTSGMNEQFF. The CDR3 coding sequence is TGTGCCAGCAGCCCACGGACTAGCGGGATGAATGAGCAGTTCTTC.

The V gene is TRBV29-1, the J gene TRBJ1-1; 7 bases map to TRBD1. The CDR3 totals 17 residues. The junction had 10 bases not matched to a gene; V was cut back by 0 bases and J by 0 bases. Germline values: CDR1 SQVTM, CDR2 ANQGSEA. The chain's CDR3 is CSVEEPIQGPLNTEAFF. CDR3 in DNA: TGCAGCGTTGAAGAGCCAATACAGGGGCCCCTGAACACTGAAGCTTTCTTT. The whole variable domain, filled in from reference TRBV29-1 and TRBJ1-1, reads SAVISQKPSRDICQRGTSLTIQCQVDSQVTMMFWYRQQPGQSLTLIATANQGSEATYESGFVIDKFPISRPNLTFSTLTVSNMSPEDSSIYLCSVEEPIQGPLNTEAFFGQGTRLTVV.

This rearrangement joins TRBV11-3 to TRBJ2-3; 9 bases are a match to TRBD2. The CDR3 sequence is 16 residues long. J lost 5 bases, V lost 1 base, and 7 bases had no gene match. Looked up from germline, CDR1 is SGHNT and CDR2 is YENEEA. The CDR3 DNA is TGTGCCAGCAGCTTAGTGGCGGGGGGGTCGGGAGATACGCAGTATTTT. Protein sequence: CASSLVAGGSGDTQYF.

The chain couples TRBV5-4 to TRBJ1-2; 7 nucleotides align to TRBD1. This CDR3 contains 13 residues. The germline CDR1 and CDR2 sequences are SGHNT and YYREEE (reference sequence). Trimming cost V 5 bases and J 7 bases; bases outside gene matches: 8. CDR3 loop: CASSFTGDGGYTF. CDR3 nucleotide sequence: TGTGCCAGCAGTTTCACAGGGGATGGTGGCTACACCTTC. Full variable domain (outside the CDR3, taken from reference TRBV5-4 and TRBJ1-2): ETGVTQSPTHLIKTRGQQVTLRCSSQSGHNTVSWYQQALGQGPQFIFQYYREEENGRGNFPPRFSGLQFPNYSSELNVNALELDDSALYLCASSFTGDGGYTFGSGTRLTVV.

This clone was recorded once. This sequence joins TRBV6-1 and TRBJ2-7; D unclear. Trimming removed 2 bases from V and 3 bases from J, with 11 bases in between. The CDR3 loop spans 14 amino acids. Germline V CDR1 and CDR2: MNHNS, SASEGT. This chain's CDR3 is CASSEFQASYEQYV. Written as DNA, the CDR3 is TGTGCCAGCAGTGAATTTCAGGCCAGCTACGAGCAGTACGTC.

The chain is built from TRBV19 and TRBJ1-1; unclear D gene. Germline CDR1 is LNHDA and CDR2 is SQIVND (reference sequence). The CDR3 has 15 amino acids. Between the trimmed V and J ends, which lost 5 bases and 1 base, there was a span of 14 bases. CDR3 sequence (DNA): TGTGCCAGTAGTCTCTGGGCCACTCAGAACACTGAAGCTTTCTTT. Amino acids: CASSLWATQNTEAFF. The complete variable domain, with remaining parts taken from reference TRBV19 and TRBJ1-1, reads DGGITQSPKYLFRKEGQNVTLSCEQNLNHDAMYWYRQDPGQGLRLIYYSQIVNDFQKGDIAEGYSVSREKKESFPLTVTSAQKNPTAFYLCASSLWATQNTEAFFGQGTRLTVV.

The chain recombines TRBV19 with TRBJ2-3, with 12 bases identical to TRBD2. CDR3 length: 16 residues. Germline CDR1 LNHDA, CDR2 SQIVND (reference sequence). V trimming: 5 bases; J trimming: 5 bases; junction bases outside the gene matches: 8. CDR3 amino acids: CASSLGLAGRKDTQYF. The CDR3 DNA is TGTGCCAGTAGTCTCGGACTAGCGGGAAGGAAAGATACGCAGTATTTT.

V gene TRBV18 combines with J gene TRBJ1-2, with D possibly TRBD1 on 5 matching bases. This CDR3 has 17 residues. V lost 2 bases to trimming and J lost 2 bases, with 18 bases between them. CDR1 is KGHSH and CDR2 is LQKENI in the germline V gene. The CDR3 DNA reads as TGTGCCAGCTCACCAGGAAAGCCAGGGTTCTCAAACTATGGCTACACCTTC. This sequence encodes CASSPGKPGFSNYGYTF.

Worth noting for this clone: The DNA is omitted, as the CDR3 cannot be located on it reliably, and the CDR3 follows TCRdb's listing. The V call is TRBV11-2, the J call TRBJ2-1; the table's TRBD2 call for D was not verified on the DNA. Germline CDR1 and CDR2: SGHAT and FQNNGV. Ends included, the CDR3 has 20 residues. The CDR3 is CASSLDQLRAGGVIYNEQFF.

This clone was counted only a few times. This rearrangement joins TRBV5-6 to TRBJ1-1; 7 bases align to TRBD1. The CDR3 runs 15 residues. V shed 4 bases and J 5 bases; nucleotides not matched to a gene: 11. Germline V gene lookup returns CDR1 SGHDT and CDR2 YYEEEE. CDR3 protein: CASSPTGVTGTEAFF. Written as DNA, the CDR3 is TGTGCCAGCAGCCCAACAGGGGTGACTGGAACTGAAGCTTTCTTT. Full variable domain (rest looked up from reference TRBV5-6 and TRBJ1-1): DAGVTQSPTHLIKTRGQQVTLRCSPKSGHDTVSWYQQALGQGPQFIFQYYEEEERQRGNFPDRFSGHQFPNYSSELNVNALLLGDSALYLCASSPTGVTGTEAFFGQGTRLTVV.

The rearrangement joins TRBV21-1 to TRBJ2-4; whether TRBD1, the table's D call, matches the DNA was not checked. TRBV21-1 represents a pseudogene. This CDR3 region has 13 residues. The CDR3 DNA reads TGTGCCAGCAGCTCAATAGCCAAAAACATTCAGTACTTC. Encoded protein: CASSSIAKNIQYF.

This clone occurred a few times. The genes are TRBV19 and TRBJ2-7; perhaps TRBD1 as D (5 bases). The CDR3 has 15 amino acids. V was shortened by 3 bases and J by 1 base, with 13 bases between the two germline ends. In germline, CDR1 is LNHDA, CDR2 SQIVND (reference sequence). CDR3 protein: CASSISAGPSYEQYV. The CDR3 DNA is TGTGCCAGTAGTATTTCGGCAGGGCCGTCCTACGAGCAGTACGTC.

V gene TRBV18 combines with J gene TRBJ1-4; maybe TRBD1 (5 bases). There are 14 residues in the CDR3. The germline CDR1 and CDR2 sequences are KGHSH and LQKENI. The ends were cut back, 3 bases at V and 4 bases at J, with 9 bases in the middle. The CDR3 nucleotides are TGTGCCAGCTCACCTCAAAGGGGTAATGAAAAACTGTTTTTT. This gives the protein CASSPQRGNEKLFF.